The 26 T cell receptor beta chains given below trace back to one sample, sequenced in a study of T cell clonotyping in hematopoietic cell transplantation. This table comes from immunoSEQ multiplex PCR, and its TCRdb copy is limited to in-frame clones, with some not included. The sample records some 13,000 clones, 75% to 95% being singletons. The sample comprised peripheral blood mononuclear cells. The receptors here all came from a man under 40 in good health. Some clones in this sample may be carry-over from other donors' samples.

The CDR3: CASSAPGTESNQPQHF. The CDR3 bases are TGTGCCAGTAGTGCCCCCGGGACAGAAAGCAATCAGCCCCAGCATTTT. The chain uses TRBV19 and TRBJ1-5; 7 nucleotides line up with TRBD1. CDR1 is LNHDA, CDR2 SQIVND, per germline (reference sequence). This CDR3 has 16 amino acids. Unmatched junction bases numbered 8, after V lost 5 bases and J lost 1 base.

This chain links TRBV5-4 with TRBJ2-3; D might be TRBD1 (6 bases). V lost 0 bases, J lost 4 bases, and 6 bases lay in between. This CDR3 contains 13 residues. Germline CDR1 reads SGHNT; CDR2 reads YYREEE (reference sequence). The CDR3 loop reads CASSLGGPDTQYF. In DNA form, the CDR3 reads TGTGCCAGCAGCTTGGGGGGGCCAGATACGCAGTATTTT.

The chain links TRBV7-3 to TRBJ2-1; 7 bases line up with TRBD2. The trim removed 4 bases at V and 3 bases at J, leaving 3 bases unmatched. The germline V gene encodes CDR1 SGHTA and CDR2 FQGTGA. CDR3 size: 14 residues. CDR3 coding DNA: TGTGCCAGCAGCTCTAGCGGCGTCTACAATGAGCAGTTCTTC. It specifies CASSSSGVYNEQFF.

The chain couples TRBV19 to TRBJ2-1; 13 nucleotides match TRBD2. J lost 6 bases, V lost 6 bases, and 5 bases had no gene match. CDR1 is LNHDA, CDR2 SQIVND, per germline (reference sequence). This CDR3 has 15 residues. The CDR3 nucleotides read TGTGCCAGTAGGCCGGGACTAGCGGGATCCAATGAGCAGTTCTTC. This gives the protein CASRPGLAGSNEQFF.

This sequence joins TRBV5-4 and TRBJ1-2; the D is unclear. The CDR3 has 13 amino acids. The V and J ends lost 0 bases and 7 bases respectively, with 10 bases between them. Germline assignment: CDR1 SGHNT and CDR2 YYREEE (reference sequence). This CDR3 is CASSLERRGGYTF. The CDR3 bases are TGTGCCAGCAGCTTGGAGAGGCGAGGTGGCTACACCTTC.

This chain links TRBV6-5 with TRBJ2-7, with TRBD1 matching 7 bases. J lost 6 bases, V lost 2 bases, and 1 base had no gene match. CDR1 and CDR2 (germline): MNHEY, SVGAGI. This CDR3 is built from 12 residues. CDR3 sequence (DNA): TGTGCCAGCAGTTACAAGGGGGCCGAGCAGTACTTC. Amino acids: CASSYKGAEQYF.

The rearrangement joins TRBV7-6 to TRBJ2-3; a weak D match, TRBD1 (6 bases). V shed 3 bases and J shed 2 bases, with 9 bases lying between them. Germline CDR1 and CDR2: SGHVS and FNYEAQ. The CDR3 runs 14 residues. CDR3 sequence: CASSLTGLTDTQYF. For the CDR3, the DNA is TGTGCCAGCAGCTTGACAGGTCTCACAGATACGCAGTATTTT. Full variable domain (missing parts from reference TRBV7-6 and TRBJ2-3): GAGVSQSPRYKVTKRGQDVALRCDPISGHVSLYWYRQALGQGPEFLTYFNYEAQQDKSGLPNDRFSAERPEGSISTLTIQRTEQRDSAMYRCASSLTGLTDTQYFGPGTRLTVL.

The chain uses TRBV5-6 and TRBJ2-7, with 12 bases aligning to TRBD2. Germline V gene lookup returns CDR1 SGHDT and CDR2 YYEEEE. V was pared by 3 bases and J by 6 bases, with 10 bases of the junction left unmatched. The CDR3 has 16 amino acids. In DNA, the CDR3 is TGTGCCAGCAGCTCCGCGACTAGCGGGGGACCCCTCGAGCAGTACTTC. Encoded protein: CASSSATSGGPLEQYF.

The chain employs TRBV10-3 and TRBJ2-1; 8 bases map to TRBD2. This CDR3 has 13 residues. Germline V gene lookup returns CDR1 ENHRY and CDR2 SYGVKD. With 7 bases clipped from V and 4 bases from J, the junction kept 3 bases outside the gene matches. The CDR3 bases are TGTGCCATCAAGCGGGAGAATTACAATGAGCAGTTCTTC. Its translation: CAIKRENYNEQFF.

V gene TRBV30 combines with J gene TRBJ2-7; no definite D call. With 2 bases removed from V and 7 bases from J, the gap between germline ends came to 9 bases. This CDR3 is 11 amino acids long. Germline loops: CDR1 GTSNPN, CDR2 SVGIG (reference sequence). This CDR3 reads CAWSFYGEQYF. The DNA of the CDR3 is TGTGCCTGGAGTTTTTATGGAGAGCAGTACTTC. Together with reference TRBV30 and TRBJ2-7, the CDR3 gives the full variable domain: SQTIHQWPATLVQPVGSPLSLECTVEGTSNPNLYWYRQAAGRGLQLLFYSVGIGQISSEVPQNLSASRPQDRQFILSSKKLLLSDSGFYLCAWSFYGEQYFGPGTRLTVT.

The genes are TRBV19 and TRBJ1-1, with 7 bases lining up with TRBD1. With 6 bases clipped from V and 4 bases from J, the junction kept 11 bases outside the gene matches. This CDR3 has 15 amino acids. The germline V gene has CDR1 LNHDA and CDR2 SQIVND (reference sequence). This CDR3 reads CASRARTGLSTEAFF. The CDR3 DNA reads as TGTGCCAGTAGGGCTCGGACAGGTTTGAGCACTGAAGCTTTCTTT.

The chain has TRBV30 and TRBJ1-6, with 8 bases fitting TRBD1. Germline V gene sequence: CDR1 GTSNPN, CDR2 SVGIG (reference sequence). J lost 10 bases, V lost 8 bases, and 10 bases had no gene match. This CDR3 contains 13 residues. CDR3 DNA: TGTGCCAAACTGGAACAGGGGGGATCACCCCTCCACTTT. Amino acid sequence: CAKLEQGGSPLHF. Looking up the rest from reference TRBV30 and TRBJ1-6 gives the full variable domain: SQTIHQWPATLVQPVGSPLSLECTVEGTSNPNLYWYRQAAGRGLQLLFYSVGIGQISSEVPQNLSASRPQDRQFILSSKKLLLSDSGFYLCAKLEQGGSPLHFGNGTRLTVT.

V gene TRBV29-1 combines with J gene TRBJ1-2; D may be TRBD1 (5 bases). The CDR3 has 12 residues. Trimming removed 4 bases from V and 8 bases from J, with 14 bases in between. Germline V gives CDR1 SQVTM, CDR2 ANQGSEA. The CDR3 here is CSVVWGAGGYTF. Here the CDR3 DNA reads TGCAGCGTTGTCTGGGGCGCGGGAGGCTACACCTTC. Full variable domain (remainder filled in from reference TRBV29-1 and TRBJ1-2): SAVISQKPSRDICQRGTSLTIQCQVDSQVTMMFWYRQQPGQSLTLIATANQGSEATYESGFVIDKFPISRPNLTFSTLTVSNMSPEDSSIYLCSVVWGAGGYTFGSGTRLTVV.

The J gene is TRBJ2-2, the V gene TRBV30, with TRBD2 matching 8 bases. J gave up 6 bases and V 2 bases, and 2 bases lay outside the gene matches. Germline lookup yields CDR1 GTSNPN and CDR2 SVGIG (reference sequence). This CDR3 contains 13 residues. Here the CDR3 DNA reads TGTGCCTGGAGTCGGGGGGGGGCCGGGGAGCTGTTTTTT. The encoded protein is CAWSRGGAGELFF.

The chain couples TRBV2 to TRBJ1-2, with D possibly matching TRBD1 (5 bases). CDR1 is SNHLY and CDR2 is FYNNEI in the germline V gene. V gave up 5 bases and J gave up 4 bases, with 14 bases separating them. The CDR3 is made up of 14 amino acids. CDR3 DNA sequence: TGTGCCAGCAGTTACGAGACAGAGGTCTATGGCTACACCTTC. Amino acid sequence: CASSYETEVYGYTF.

This chain joins TRBV5-1 and TRBJ1-1, with a possible D match to TRBD1 (5 bases). Trimming removed 2 bases from V and 4 bases from J, with 9 bases in between. Germline V gives CDR1 SGHRS, CDR2 YFSETQ. The length of the CDR3 is 13 residues. CDR3 loop: CASSFGGGTEAFF. CDR3 sequence (DNA): TGCGCCAGCAGCTTCGGGGGAGGCACTGAAGCTTTCTTT.

The chain carries TRBV6-1 and TRBJ2-7, with D tentatively TRBD1 (5 bases). The CDR3 contains 13 residues. The germline V and J ends were trimmed by 2 bases and 6 bases, with 11 bases remaining between them. From germline, CDR1 is MNHNS and CDR2 SASEGT. CDR3 bases: TGTGCCAGCAGTGAAAGTCAGGGCTCCGAGCAGTACTTC. Protein sequence: CASSESQGSEQYF.

The chain uses TRBV9 and TRBJ2-1; 14 positions match TRBD2. CDR3 length: 16 residues. Germline V gives CDR1 SGDLS, CDR2 YYNGEE. The trim removed 2 bases at V and 5 bases at J, leaving 3 bases unmatched. The CDR3 DNA sequence: TGTGCCAGCAGCGTTGGACTAGCGGGAGGAAACAATGAGCAGTTCTTC. This codes for CASSVGLAGGNNEQFF.

This rearrangement joins TRBV4-3 to TRBJ2-1; 8 nucleotides align to TRBD2. CDR1 is LGHNA and CDR2 is YSLEER in the germline V gene. The CDR3 runs to 19 residues. With 1 base clipped from V and 3 bases from J, the junction kept 14 bases outside the gene matches. The CDR3 sequence: CASSQGIAWREENYNEQFF. The CDR3 DNA is TGCGCCAGCAGCCAAGGTATAGCATGGCGGGAGGAAAACTACAATGAGCAGTTCTTC.

The chain is built from TRBV6-1 and TRBJ1-5; D remains ambiguous. V lost 5 bases to trimming and J lost 9 bases, with 20 bases between them. Germline CDR1 reads MNHNS; CDR2 reads SASEGT. This CDR3 has 15 amino acids. CDR3 sequence reads: CASSSDGRNLGPQHF. For the CDR3, the DNA is TGTGCCAGCAGTTCTGACGGACGGAACTTAGGGCCCCAGCATTTT.

The chain joins TRBV4-2 to TRBJ2-7; 9 bases agree with TRBD1. Germline CDR1 LGHNA, CDR2 YNFKEQ. Trimming at V came to 0 bases and at J to 0 bases, leaving 6 bases not matched to a gene. The CDR3 spans 17 residues. CDR3 coding DNA: TGTGCCAGCAGCCAAGAGGGCCCGGGACAGGGCTCCTACGAGCAGTACTTC. Encoded protein: CASSQEGPGQGSYEQYF.

The rearrangement joins TRBV11-1 to TRBJ2-5; D unclear. Trimming cost V 3 bases and J 2 bases, with 13 bases left between them. The CDR3 consists of 15 residues. The germline gives CDR1 SGHAT, CDR2 FQDESV (reference sequence). CDR3 amino acids: CASSLKASRQETQYF. The CDR3 bases are TGTGCCAGCAGCTTGAAGGCTAGTCGTCAAGAGACCCAGTACTTC.

The V call is TRBV27, the J call TRBJ2-7; D tentatively fits TRBD1 or TRBD2 (5 bases each). V was trimmed by 2 bases and J by 0 bases, leaving 14 bases between them. This CDR3 has 16 residues. Germline loops: CDR1 MNHEY, CDR2 SMNVEV (reference sequence). CDR3 DNA: TGTGCCAGCAGTTTAGTTGGGTCAGGGAGCTCCTACGAGCAGTACTTC. This sequence encodes CASSLVGSGSSYEQYF.

J is TRBJ2-7 and V is TRBV30; D not certain. V lost 0 bases, J lost 2 bases, and 23 bases lay in between. Germline V gene lookup returns CDR1 GTSNPN and CDR2 SVGIG (reference sequence). There are 18 residues in the CDR3. The CDR3 coding sequence is TGTGCCTGGAGTGTAAAGGTTGTGGGTCTGGGATCGGCCTACGAGCAGTACTTC. This codes for CAWSVKVVGLGSAYEQYF.

The rearrangement uses TRBV25-1 and TRBJ1-1; 7 bases map to TRBD1. This CDR3 region has 15 residues. Germline values: CDR1 MGHDK, CDR2 SYGVNS. Trimming removed 6 bases from V and 4 bases from J; junction bases left unmatched: 11. Here the CDR3 DNA reads TGTGCCAGCAGGGATCATGACAGGGTCATCACTGAAGCTTTCTTT. Translation: CASRDHDRVITEAFF.

This clone has a handful of counts. The CDR3 DNA sequence: TGTGCCAGCAGCTACCTTGGAGCGGAGTCCTACGAGCAGTACTTC. Its protein product is CASSYLGAESYEQYF. The rearrangement joins TRBV5-6 to TRBJ2-7; tentatively, D is TRBD2 (5 bases). The germline CDR1 and CDR2 sequences are SGHDT and YYEEEE. This CDR3 is built from 15 residues. The V end lost 3 bases, the J end lost 1 base, and 14 bases lay between the germline ends.